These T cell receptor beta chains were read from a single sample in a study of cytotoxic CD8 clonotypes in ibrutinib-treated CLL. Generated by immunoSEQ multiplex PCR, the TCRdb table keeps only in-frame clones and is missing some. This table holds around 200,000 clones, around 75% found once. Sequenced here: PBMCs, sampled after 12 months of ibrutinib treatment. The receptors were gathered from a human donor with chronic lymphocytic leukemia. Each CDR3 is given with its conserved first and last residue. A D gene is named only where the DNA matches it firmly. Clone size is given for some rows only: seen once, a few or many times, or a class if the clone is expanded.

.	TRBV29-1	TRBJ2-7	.	TGCAGCGTTCTCGGGACCTCCTACGAGCAGTACTTC	CSVLGTSYEQYF
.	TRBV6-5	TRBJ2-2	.	TGTGCCAGCAGAAGTCGCAGGTCGAACACCGGGGAGCTGTTTTTT	CASRSRRSNTGELFF
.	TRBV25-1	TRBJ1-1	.	TGTGCCACCAGGAGGGGGACTGAAGCTTTCTTT	CATRRGTEAFF
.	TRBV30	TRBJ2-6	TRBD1	TGTGCCTGGGGGACAGCTGGGGCCAACGTCCTGACTTTC	CAWGTAGANVLTF
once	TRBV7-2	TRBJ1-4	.	TGTGCCAGCAGCGCTTCAGGGCCTAATGAAAAACTGTTTTTT	CASSASGPNEKLFF
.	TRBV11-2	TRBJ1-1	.	TGTGCCAGCAGCTTAGGGAGATCCACTGAAGCTTTCTTT	CASSLGRSTEAFF
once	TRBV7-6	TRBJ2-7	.	TGTGCCAGCAGCTCACAGGGCTACGAGCAGTACTTC	CASSSQGYEQYF
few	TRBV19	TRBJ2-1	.	TGTGCCAGTAGCGATAGGAGGGCGGGGAAGTACAATGAGCAGTTCTTC	CASSDRRAGKYNEQFF
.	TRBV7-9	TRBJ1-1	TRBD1	TGTGCCAGCAGCGCGGGGACAGGGTTCACTGAAGCTTTCTTT	CASSAGTGFTEAFF
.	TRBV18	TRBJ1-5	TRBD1	TGTGCCAGCTCCCTAGACAGGGGTCTAGGGCAGCCCCAGCATTTT	CASSLDRGLGQPQHF
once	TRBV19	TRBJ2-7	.	TGTGCCACCGCGCCGGGATATTTCTACGAGCAGTACTTC	CATAPGYFYEQYF
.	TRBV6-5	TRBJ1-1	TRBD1	TGTGCCAGCAGTCCGACAGGGGGCCTCACTGAAGCTTTCTTT	CASSPTGGLTEAFF
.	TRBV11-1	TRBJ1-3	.	TGTGCCAGCAGCTCATACAGGGGAAACACCATATATTTT	CASSSYRGNTIYF
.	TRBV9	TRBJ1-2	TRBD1	TGTGCCAGCAGCTTAACCACCGGGACAGGGGTGGGCTACACCTTC	CASSLTTGTGVGYTF
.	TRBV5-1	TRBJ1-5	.	TGCGCCAGCAGCTTGGTAAGGTTACGAGGCAATCAGCCCCAGCATTTT	CASSLVRLRGNQPQHF
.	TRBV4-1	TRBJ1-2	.	TGCGCCAGCAGCCAAGGCGGAAGTGTGGGCTACACCTTC	CASSQGGSVGYTF
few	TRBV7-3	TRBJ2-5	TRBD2	TGTGCCAGCAGCGGCGGACTAGCGGGAGGGAGGGGGACCCAGTACTTC	CASSGGLAGGRGTQYF
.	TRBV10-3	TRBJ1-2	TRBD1	TGTGCCATCAGTGAGACAGGGGAAGCTGGCTACACCTTC	CAISETGEAGYTF
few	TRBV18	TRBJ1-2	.	TGTGCCAGCTCACCAATACCCGGGGCCAACTATGGCTACACCTTC	CASSPIPGANYGYTF
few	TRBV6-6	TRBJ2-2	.	TGTGCCAGCAGTTCCACACGGGGGTCAGGTAGCGGGGAGCTGTTTTTT	CASSSTRGSGSGELFF
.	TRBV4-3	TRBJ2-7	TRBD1	TGCGCCAGCAGCGCACAGGGACAGGGGGCGGTCAGCGAGCAGTACTTC	CASSAQGQGAVSEQYF
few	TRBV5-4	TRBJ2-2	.	TGTGCCAGCAGTTACGGCAGCGGGGAGCTGTTTTTT	CASSYGSGELFF
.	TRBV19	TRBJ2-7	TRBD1	TGTGCCAGTAGTCGGATACAGGGGATCAACGAGCAGTACTTC	CASSRIQGINEQYF
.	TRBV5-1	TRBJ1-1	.	TGCGCCAGCAGCTTACGAGTGAGGTCGGGACAGAACACTGAAGCTTTCTTT	CASSLRVRSGQNTEAFF
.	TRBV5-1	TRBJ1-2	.	TGCGCCAGCAGCCGAGACAGTTTAAACTATGGCTACACCTTC	CASSRDSLNYGYTF
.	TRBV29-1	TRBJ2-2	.	TGCAGCGTTGTAGACATCGCGAACACCGGGGAGCTGTTTTTT	CSVVDIANTGELFF
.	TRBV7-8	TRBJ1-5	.	TGTGCCAGCAGCTTAGCAACTGGGAGCAATCAGCCCCAGCATTTT	CASSLATGSNQPQHF
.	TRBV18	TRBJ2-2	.	TGTGCCAGCTCACCACCCCCCGGGTACGGGGAGCTGTTTTTT	CASSPPPGYGELFF
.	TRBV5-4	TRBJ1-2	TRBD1	TGTGCCAGCAGCAACCGGACAGGGGGCCACGGCTACACCTTC	CASSNRTGGHGYTF
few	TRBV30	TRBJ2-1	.	TGTGCCTGGTACACAGGGTTGGAGGACAATGAGCAGTTCTTC	CAWYTGLEDNEQFF
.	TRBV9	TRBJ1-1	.	TGTGCCAGCAGCCTACGAGAACGGAACACTGAAGCTTTCTTT	CASSLRERNTEAFF
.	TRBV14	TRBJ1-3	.	TGTGCCAGCAGCCAACGGGGTTCAAACACCATATATTTT	CASSQRGSNTIYF
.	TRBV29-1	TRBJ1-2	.	TGCAGCGTTGAAGAAGTGGAATTGCTTTATGGCTACACCTTC	CSVEEVELLYGYTF
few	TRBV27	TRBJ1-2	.	TGTGCCAGCAGTCCCGGATACCCCTGGGGCGATGGCTACACCTTC	CASSPGYPWGDGYTF
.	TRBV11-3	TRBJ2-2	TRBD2	TGTGCCTCGGGTAGCGGGATTACCGGGGAGCTGTTTTTT	CASGSGITGELFF
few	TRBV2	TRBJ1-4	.	TGTGCCAGCAGTGCTCAGGGTCTGGGCGAACTGTTTTTT	CASSAQGLGELFF
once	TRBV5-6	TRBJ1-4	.	TGTGCCAGCGGGCTTGTTGGGATTGATGAAAAACTGTTTTTT	CASGLVGIDEKLFF
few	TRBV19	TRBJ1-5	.	TGTGCCAGTAGTATAGATCCGAGTCAGCCCCAGCATTTT	CASSIDPSQPQHF
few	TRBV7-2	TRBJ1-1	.	TGTGCCAGCAGCTTGGACAGCGGGAACACTGAAGCTTTCTTT	CASSLDSGNTEAFF
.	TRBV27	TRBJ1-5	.	TGTGCCAGCAGACGATCGGACAATCAGCCCCAGCATTTT	CASRRSDNQPQHF
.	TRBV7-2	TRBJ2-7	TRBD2	TGTGCCAGCAGCTTAGCGTTGGCTAGCGGGATCTCCTACGAGCAGTACTTC	CASSLALASGISYEQYF
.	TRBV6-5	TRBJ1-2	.	TGTGCCAGCAGTTCCCCTCGCGTGGCCGCCTATGGCTACACCTTC	CASSSPRVAAYGYTF
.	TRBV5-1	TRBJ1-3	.	TGCGCCAGCGGGGCGGGGGACGGAAACACCATATATTTT	CASGAGDGNTIYF
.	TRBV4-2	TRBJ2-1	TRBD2	TGTGCCAGCAGCCCTTCCTTAGCGGGAGGAGGCAATGAGCAGTTCTTC	CASSPSLAGGGNEQFF
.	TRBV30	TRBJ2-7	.	TGTGCCTGGAGGAGTGGGGCCCTACCCTACGAGCAGTACTTC	CAWRSGALPYEQYF
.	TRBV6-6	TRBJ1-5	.	TGTGCCAGCAGTCGTGTACAGAATAGCAATCAGCCCCAGCATTTT	CASSRVQNSNQPQHF
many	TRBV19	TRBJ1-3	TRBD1	TGTGCCAGTCACCGGGACAGGGCTGGAAACACCATATATTTT	CASHRDRAGNTIYF
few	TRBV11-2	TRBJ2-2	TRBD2	TGTGCCAGCAGCTTAAGCGGGAGGATCACCGGGGAGCTGTTTTTT	CASSLSGRITGELFF
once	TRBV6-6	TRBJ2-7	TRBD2	TGTGCCAGCAGTTATGGGACTAGCGGGATTGGGGAGCAGTACTTC	CASSYGTSGIGEQYF
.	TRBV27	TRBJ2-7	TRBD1	TGTGCCAGCAGCCTTAGGGGACAGTACTACGAGCAGTACTTC	CASSLRGQYYEQYF
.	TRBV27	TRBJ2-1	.	TGTGCCAGCAGTTTTAGACAGGTTCTATCACACTACAATGAGCAGTTCTTC	CASSFRQVLSHYNEQFF
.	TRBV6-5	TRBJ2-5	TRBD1	TGTGCCAGCAGTTACTTCAGGGGGCTTTTGGAGACCCAGTACTTC	CASSYFRGLLETQYF
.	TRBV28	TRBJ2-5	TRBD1	TGTGCCAGCAGACTAGACAGGGCAGAGACCCAGTACTTC	CASRLDRAETQYF
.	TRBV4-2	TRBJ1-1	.	TGTGCCAGCAGCCAAGATTTGGGGAAAGGGACTGAAGCTTTCTTT	CASSQDLGKGTEAFF
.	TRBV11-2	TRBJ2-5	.	TGTGCCAGCAGCTTCGACAGCCAAGAGACCCAGTACTTC	CASSFDSQETQYF
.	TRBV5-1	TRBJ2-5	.	TGCGCCAGCAGCCTCGGAGATATCCAAGAGACCCAGTACTTC	CASSLGDIQETQYF
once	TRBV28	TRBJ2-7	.	TGTGCCAGCAGTTCCCCGGGGGCAGGGGCCTCCTACGAGCAGTACTTC	CASSSPGAGASYEQYF
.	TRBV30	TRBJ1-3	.	TGTGCCTGGATGCGGGGGTCCTCTGGAAACACCATATATTTT	CAWMRGSSGNTIYF